What follows is one T cell receptor (beta chain) and its context. This sample was taken from a study of T-cell reconstitution after alpha-beta-depleted transplantation in children. This CDR3 has 14 residues. The ends were cut back, 5 bases at V and 2 bases at J, with 10 bases in the middle. Using unique molecular identifiers, the investigators prepared the TCRbeta library. MiXCR, applied by TCRdb to the PCR reads, yields one record per CDR3 protein. Counted here are roughly 300,000 distinct CDR3 sequences, around 10% occurring once; the ten biggest clones make up less than 2.5%. Sequenced material: PBMCs from the stem cell graft donor, taken from the stem cell graft. The V call is TRBV12-3 or TRBV12-4, the J call TRBJ2-4, with D maybe TRBD1 (6 bases). The clonotype was recovered from a human donor who donated a stem cell graft to a child with acute lymphoblastic leukemia. Here the CDR3 reads CASSPTGSKNIQYF. In DNA, the CDR3 is TGTGCCAGCAGTCCGACAGGATCCAAAAACATTCAGTACTTC.